This T cell receptor beta chain was recovered during a study of T-cell reconstitution after alpha-beta-depleted transplantation in children. TCRbeta library preparation incorporated unique molecular identifiers. TCRdb used MiXCR to reprocess the PCR reads, holding one entry per CDR3 protein. The table shows 300,000 to 350,000 distinct CDR3 sequences, with 20% to 30% occurring only once. Germline trimming cut 4 bases from V and 5 bases from J; bases unmatched to any gene: 4. CDR3 length: 15 residues. Looked up from germline, CDR1 is SGHAT and CDR2 is FQNNGV. This TCR was sampled from a male patient aged 10 to 17 who had a stem cell transplant for acute lymphoblastic leukemia, so the T cells may come from the graft donor. The chain recombines TRBV11-2 with TRBJ2-5; 13 bases align to TRBD2. Sequences were derived from PBMCs, mostly from graft donor cells, sampled 180 days after TCRalphabeta/CD19-depleted stem cell transplant. CDR3 DNA sequence: TGTGCCAGCAGCTACACTAGCGGGAGGGAGGAGACCCAGTACTTC. It encodes CASSYTSGREETQYF.